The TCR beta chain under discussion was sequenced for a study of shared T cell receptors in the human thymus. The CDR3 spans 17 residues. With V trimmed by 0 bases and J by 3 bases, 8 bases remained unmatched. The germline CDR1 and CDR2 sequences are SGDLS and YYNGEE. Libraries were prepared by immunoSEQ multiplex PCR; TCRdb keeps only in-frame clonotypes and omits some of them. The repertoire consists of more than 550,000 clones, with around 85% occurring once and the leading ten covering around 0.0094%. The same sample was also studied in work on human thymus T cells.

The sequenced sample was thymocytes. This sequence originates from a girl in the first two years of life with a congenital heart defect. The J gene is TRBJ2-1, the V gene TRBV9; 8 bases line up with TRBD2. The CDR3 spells CASSVVGGAFLYNEQFF. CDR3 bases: TGTGCCAGCAGCGTAGTCGGGGGGGCCTTCCTCTACAATGAGCAGTTCTTC.